This TCR beta chain emerged from a study of OX40 agonist ivuxolimab in advanced cancers. Background on the study: Three partial responders included one hepatocellular carcinoma patient and two cutaneous melanoma patients. General study findings and limits: Partial responders dosed at 0.1-3.0 mg/kg displayed clonal expansion ranking among the lowest. CD8+ T cells showed, on average, more clonal expansion than CD4+ cells.

TCRdb's table, derived via immunoSEQ multiplex PCR, lists solely in-frame clones and lacks some. The table lists approximately 70,000 clones, about nine tenths of them singletons. The V end was cut by 1 base, the J end by 1 base, with 14 bases between. Per germline, CDR1 SGHNT and CDR2 YYREEE (reference sequence). This CDR3 is built from 16 residues. Note on this clone: The target antigen is unknown.

This clonotype was obtained from an adult with an advanced solid tumor such as melanoma, head and neck, liver or kidney cancer. The sequences come from CD4+ or CD8+ T cells sorted from blood, collected in a trial of the OX40 agonist ivuxolimab. This sequence joins TRBV5-4 and TRBJ1-1; D is uncertain. The CDR3 reads CASSLRYGLGNTEAFF. CDR3 sequence (DNA): TGTGCCAGCAGCTTGCGTTATGGGCTAGGGAACACTGAAGCTTTCTTT.